Sequencing of this T cell receptor beta chain was carried out in a study of patients and donors after allogeneic stem cell transplantation (dated by TCRdb to about 2020). The receptor library was made with RT-PCR. For sequencing, a NextSeq 550 was employed. The raw public data were reprocessed by TCRdb itself: fastp quality trimming at Q25, MiXCR clonotype calling, in-frame beta chains only. Rows matching on CDR3 protein sequence are summarized as one entry with the most common DNA and genes. Within this sample are more than 850,000 distinct CDR3 sequences, with 18% of them counted one time only. The top ten constitute 6% of the sample. As for this clonotype: The antigen it binds to is not known. Base qualities are not at hand, and no much larger clone is one base apart.

This sequence was found in a human donor who was either an allogeneic HSCT recipient or a stem cell or donor lymphocyte infusion donor (not recorded which). It is not recorded whose cells these are; they may come from a transplant donor. Sequenced: blood, either unsorted or a sorted T cell fraction (not recorded which).

In nucleotides, the sequence is TGCGCCAGCAGCCAAGATCGGCTAGATGGGTCAGAGACCCAGTACTTC. It is translated as CASSQDRLDGSETQYF. The sequence links TRBV4-3 to TRBJ2-5; the D gene remains uncertain. The germline V gene gives CDR1 as LGHNA and CDR2 as YSLEER. V gives up 0 bases and J gives up 4 bases, and the segment between their germline ends measures 15 bases. The CDR3 sequence holds 16 residues, the cysteine and phenylalanine included. Only the CDR3 part of the read is kept: 48 bases, read in frame from the first base.